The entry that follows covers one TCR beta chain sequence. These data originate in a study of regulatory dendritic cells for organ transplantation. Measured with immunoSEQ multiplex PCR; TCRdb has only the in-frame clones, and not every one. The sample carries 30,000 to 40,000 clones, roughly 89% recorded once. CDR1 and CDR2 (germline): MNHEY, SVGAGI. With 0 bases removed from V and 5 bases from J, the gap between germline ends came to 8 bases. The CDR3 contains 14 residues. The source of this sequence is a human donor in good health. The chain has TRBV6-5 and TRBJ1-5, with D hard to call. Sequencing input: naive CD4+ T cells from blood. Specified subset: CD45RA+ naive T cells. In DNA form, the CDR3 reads TGTGCCAGCAGTTACTCGGGCAGTCATCAGCCCCAGCATTTT. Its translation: CASSYSGSHQPQHF.